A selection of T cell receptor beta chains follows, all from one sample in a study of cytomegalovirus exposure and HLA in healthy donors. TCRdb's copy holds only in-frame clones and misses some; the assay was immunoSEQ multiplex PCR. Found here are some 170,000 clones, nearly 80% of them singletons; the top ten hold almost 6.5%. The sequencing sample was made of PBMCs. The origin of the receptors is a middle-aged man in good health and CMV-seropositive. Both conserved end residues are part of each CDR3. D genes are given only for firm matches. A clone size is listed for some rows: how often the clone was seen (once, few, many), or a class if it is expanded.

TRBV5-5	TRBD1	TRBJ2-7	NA	CASSFGTGYNEQYF	TGTGCCAGCAGCTTCGGGACAGGGTATAACGAGCAGTACTTC
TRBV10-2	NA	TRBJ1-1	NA	CASSDQGSATEAFF	TGCGCCAGCAGTGACCAGGGATCCGCCACTGAAGCTTTCTTT
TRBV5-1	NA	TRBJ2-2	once	CASRLTRQQELFF	TGCGCCAGCAGACTCACACGACAACAGGAGCTGTTTTTT
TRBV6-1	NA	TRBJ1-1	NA	CASNNGRGTEAFF	TGTGCCAGCAATAACGGAAGGGGAACTGAAGCTTTCTTT
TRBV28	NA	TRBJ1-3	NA	CASSFGGASGNTIYF	TGTGCCAGCAGTTTTGGAGGAGCCTCTGGAAACACCATATATTTT
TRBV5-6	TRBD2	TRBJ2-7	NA	CASSARESEQYF	TGTGCCAGCTCCGCGCGGGAGAGCGAGCAGTACTTC
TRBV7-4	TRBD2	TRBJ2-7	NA	CASRVAGELYEQYF	TGTGCCAGCAGGGTAGCGGGAGAGCTATACGAGCAGTACTTC
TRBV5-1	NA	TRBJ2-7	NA	CASSWQGNEQYF	TGCGCCAGCAGCTGGCAGGGGAACGAGCAGTACTTC
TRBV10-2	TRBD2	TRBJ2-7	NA	CASRTSGTYEQYF	TGCGCCAGCAGAACTAGCGGGACGTACGAGCAGTACTTC
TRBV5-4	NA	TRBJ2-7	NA	CATTSSGLVSYEQYF	TGTGCCACCACCTCGTCAGGCCTCGTCTCCTACGAGCAGTACTTC
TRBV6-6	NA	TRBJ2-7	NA	CASSYIGGGYEQYF	TGTGCCAGCAGTTACATTGGTGGCGGCTACGAGCAGTACTTC